The clone carrying this TCR beta chain was detected a few times. The antigen is unknown. Per the germline V gene, CDR1 is MNHEY and CDR2 is SMNVEV (reference sequence). Between the trimmed V and J ends, which lost 2 bases and 1 base, there was a span of 6 bases. CDR3 size: 14 residues. The assay was immunoSEQ multiplex PCR, and TCRdb's table has in-frame clones only and misses some. This sample carries around 250,000 clones, 70% of them seen once, and the ten largest clones take just over 15%. These data belong to a study of cytotoxic CD8 clonotypes in ibrutinib-treated CLL. Study background: Mean per-sample yields comprised just over 250,000 productive templates and fewer than 95,000 productive rearrangements.

Findings and caveats of the study: Clonality grew at ibrutinib response; at progression, it decreased back toward baseline.

The chain employs TRBV27 and TRBJ1-5; D remains ambiguous. The source is a human donor with chronic lymphocytic leukemia. Sample: PBMCs, taken after 24 months of ibrutinib treatment. This CDR3 is CASSLSTSNQPQHF. CDR3 nucleotides: TGTGCCAGCAGTTTAAGCACGAGCAATCAGCCCCAGCATTTT.